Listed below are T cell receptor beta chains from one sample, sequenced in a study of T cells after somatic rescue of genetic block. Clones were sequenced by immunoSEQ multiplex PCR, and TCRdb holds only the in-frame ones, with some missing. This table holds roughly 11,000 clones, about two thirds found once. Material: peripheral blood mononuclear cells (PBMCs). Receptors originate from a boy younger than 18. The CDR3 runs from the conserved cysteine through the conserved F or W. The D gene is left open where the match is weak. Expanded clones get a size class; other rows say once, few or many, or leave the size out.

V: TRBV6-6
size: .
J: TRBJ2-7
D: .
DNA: TGTGCCAGCAGTTACTCTTACCAGGGGTCGTACGAGCAGTACTTC
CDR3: CASSYSYQGSYEQYF

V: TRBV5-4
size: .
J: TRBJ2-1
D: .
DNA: TGTGCCAGCAGCTTGGGAGGGCTCAGCTCCTACAATGAGCAGTTCTTC
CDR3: CASSLGGLSSYNEQFF

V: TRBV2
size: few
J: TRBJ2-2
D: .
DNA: TGTGCCAGCAGTGGGGCGGCCACCGGGGAGCTGTTTTTT
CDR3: CASSGAATGELFF

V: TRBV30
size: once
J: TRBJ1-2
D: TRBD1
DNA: TGTGCCTGCTGGACAGGGCAAAACTATGGCTACACCTTC
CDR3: CACWTGQNYGYTF

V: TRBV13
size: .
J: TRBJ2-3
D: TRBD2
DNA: TGTGCCAGCAGCTCATCCTTAGCGGGAGGGCCTTGGGGAGATACGCAGTATTTT
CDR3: CASSSSLAGGPWGDTQYF

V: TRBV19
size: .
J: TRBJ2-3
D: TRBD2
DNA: TGTGCCAGTAGTATAGTGGGAGGGTCGGGCACAGATACGCAGTATTTT
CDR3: CASSIVGGSGTDTQYF

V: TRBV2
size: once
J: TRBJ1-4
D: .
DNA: TGTGCCAGCAGAGCAGGGCCCGCTAATGAAAAACTGTTTTTT
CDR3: CASRAGPANEKLFF

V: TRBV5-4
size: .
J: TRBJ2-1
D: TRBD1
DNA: TGTGCCAGCAGCTCTGGTAACGGACAGGGATACAATGAGCAGTTCTTC
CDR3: CASSSGNGQGYNEQFF

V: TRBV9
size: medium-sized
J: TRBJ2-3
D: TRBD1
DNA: TGTGCCAGCAGCGCCCCCCCAGGGGGCAGGGGCACAGATACGCAGTATTTT
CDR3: CASSAPPGGRGTDTQYF

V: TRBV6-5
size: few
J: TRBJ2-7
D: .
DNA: TGTGCCAGCAGACCCCCCGGTGGCTACGAGCAGTACTTC
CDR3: CASRPPGGYEQYF

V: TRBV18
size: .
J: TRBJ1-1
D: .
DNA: TGTGCCAGCTCACCACGTGTCGCGCGGGGCACTGAAGCTTTCTTT
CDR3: CASSPRVARGTEAFF

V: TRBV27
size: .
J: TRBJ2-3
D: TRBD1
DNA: TGTGCCAGCAGTTCGAGGACAGGCAGCACAGATACGCAGTATTTT
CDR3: CASSSRTGSTDTQYF

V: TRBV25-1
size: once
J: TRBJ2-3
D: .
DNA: TGTGCCAGCAGTGAATTTCGGATCCCCAGCACAGATACGCAGTATTTT
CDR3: CASSEFRIPSTDTQYF

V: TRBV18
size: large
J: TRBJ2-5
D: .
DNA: TGTGCCAGCTCACCACCGCCGTATATCGAGACCCAGTACTTC
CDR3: CASSPPPYIETQYF

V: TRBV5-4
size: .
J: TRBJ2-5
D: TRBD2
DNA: TGTGCCAGCAGCTTGCGGGGGGGATACCAAGAGACCCAGTACTTC
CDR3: CASSLRGGYQETQYF

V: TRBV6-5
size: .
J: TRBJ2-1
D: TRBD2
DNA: TGTGCCAGCACTCGACTAGCGGGAGAGGGTGAGCAGTTCTTC
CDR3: CASTRLAGEGEQFF

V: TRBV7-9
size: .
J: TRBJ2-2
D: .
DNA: TGTGCCAGCAGCTTCTACCGGAACACCGGGGAGCTGTTTTTT
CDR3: CASSFYRNTGELFF

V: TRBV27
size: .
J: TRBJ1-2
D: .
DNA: TGTGCCAGCAGTACCCTCAGATACGCTAACTATGGCTACACCTTC
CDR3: CASSTLRYANYGYTF

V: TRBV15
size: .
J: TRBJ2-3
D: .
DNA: TGTGCCACCAGCAGACCCGGACAGCCCCGCACAGATACGCAGTATTTT
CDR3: CATSRPGQPRTDTQYF

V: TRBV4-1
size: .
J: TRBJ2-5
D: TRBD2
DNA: TGCGCCAGCAGCCGATTACTAGCGGGGGTCGGAGAGACCCAGTACTTC
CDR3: CASSRLLAGVGETQYF

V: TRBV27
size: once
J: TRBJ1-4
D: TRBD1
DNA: TGTGCCAGCAGCCTAGGGACAGGGCCTGAAAAACTGTTTTTT
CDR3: CASSLGTGPEKLFF

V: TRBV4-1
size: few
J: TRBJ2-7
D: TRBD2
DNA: TGCGCCAGCAGCCAAGTAGTAAGGACCTCATCCCAGACTAGCGGGAAATCGCAGTACTTC
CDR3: CASSQVVRTSSQTSGKSQYF

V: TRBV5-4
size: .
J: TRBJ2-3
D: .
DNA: TGTGCCAGCCTTTTATGGGGGGCGCCCCCAGATACGCAGTATTTT
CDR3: CASLLWGAPPDTQYF

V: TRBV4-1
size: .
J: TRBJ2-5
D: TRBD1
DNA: TGCGCCAGCAGCCAAGCGTGGGGACAGACTAAAGAGACCCAGTACTTC
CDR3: CASSQAWGQTKETQYF

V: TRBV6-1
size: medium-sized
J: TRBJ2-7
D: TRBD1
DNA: TGTGCCAGCAGTGGGGGACAGGGAATTGGTGGAGACGAGCAGTACTTC
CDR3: CASSGGQGIGGDEQYF

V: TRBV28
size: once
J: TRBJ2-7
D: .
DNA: TGTGCCAGCAGCCTCACACATCCATTCTACGAGCAGTACTTC
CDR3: CASSLTHPFYEQYF

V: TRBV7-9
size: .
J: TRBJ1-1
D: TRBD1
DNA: TGTGCCAGCAGCTTCCGGGACAGGGGGCCGGTGGACACTGAAGCTTTCTTT
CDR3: CASSFRDRGPVDTEAFF

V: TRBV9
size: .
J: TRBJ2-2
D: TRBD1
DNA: TGTGCCAGCAGCTTCTCCGGGACAGGTTTCCCCGGGGAGCTGTTTTTT
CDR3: CASSFSGTGFPGELFF

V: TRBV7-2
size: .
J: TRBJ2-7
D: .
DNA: TGTGCCAGCAGCTCCCAGTGGTCCGTTGAGCAGTACTTC
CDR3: CASSSQWSVEQYF

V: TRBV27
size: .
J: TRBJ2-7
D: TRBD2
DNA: TGTGCCAGCAGTTCTCGGGGAAGAGGGGAGGGGAGCTACGAGCAGTACTTC
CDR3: CASSSRGRGEGSYEQYF

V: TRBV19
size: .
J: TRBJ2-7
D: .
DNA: TGTGCCAGTAGCACCAGGGGAAATCCCGTGGACTACGAGCAGTACTTC
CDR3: CASSTRGNPVDYEQYF

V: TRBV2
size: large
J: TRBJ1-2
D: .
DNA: TGTGCCAGCAGTTCGGTCCCCTATGGCTACACCTTC
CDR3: CASSSVPYGYTF

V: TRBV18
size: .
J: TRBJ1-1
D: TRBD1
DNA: TGTGCCAGCTCACCGCGACAGGGCCCTAACACTGAAGCTTTCTTT
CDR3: CASSPRQGPNTEAFF

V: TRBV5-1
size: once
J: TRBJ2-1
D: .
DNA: TGCGCCAGCCGAGGCAGCTACAATGAGCAGTTCTTC
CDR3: CASRGSYNEQFF

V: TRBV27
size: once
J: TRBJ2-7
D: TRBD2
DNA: TGTGCCAGCAGTTTAGGACTAGCAATCCACGAGCAGTACTTC
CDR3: CASSLGLAIHEQYF

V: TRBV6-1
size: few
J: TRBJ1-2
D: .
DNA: TGTGCCAGCAGTGAAGACAGTTCTAACTATGGCTACACCTTC
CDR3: CASSEDSSNYGYTF

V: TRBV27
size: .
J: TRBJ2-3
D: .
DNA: TGTGCCAGCAGTGAGGGGGGGCCCCCAGATACGCAGTATTTT
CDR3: CASSEGGPPDTQYF

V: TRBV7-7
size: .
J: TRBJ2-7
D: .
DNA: TGTGCCAGCAGCTTGGGGGCGGGGTACGAGCAGTACTTC
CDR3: CASSLGAGYEQYF

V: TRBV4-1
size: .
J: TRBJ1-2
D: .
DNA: TGCGCCAGCACCCAAGTAGTAGGACAGAACTATGGCTACACCTTC
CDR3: CASTQVVGQNYGYTF

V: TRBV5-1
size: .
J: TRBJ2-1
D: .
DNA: TGCGCCAGCAGCGTACAGGGCCCTTCCTACAATGAGCAGTTCTTC
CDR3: CASSVQGPSYNEQFF

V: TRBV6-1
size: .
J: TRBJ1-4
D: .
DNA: TGTGCCAGCAGTGACCCCACAGGGATTAATGAAAAACTGTTTTTT
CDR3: CASSDPTGINEKLFF

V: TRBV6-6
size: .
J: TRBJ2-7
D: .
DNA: TGTGCCAGCAGTTACTCCTTTTACGGAAGCTCCTACGAGCAGTACTTC
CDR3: CASSYSFYGSSYEQYF

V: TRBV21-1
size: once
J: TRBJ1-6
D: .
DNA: TGTGCCAGCGGGGGACAGGGTAAGGCGTCTAATTCACCCCTCCACTTT
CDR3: CASGGQGKASNSPLHF

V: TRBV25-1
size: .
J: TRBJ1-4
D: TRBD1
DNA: TGTGCCAGCAGTGAATGGAACAGGGGTAATGAAAAACTGTTTTTT
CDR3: CASSEWNRGNEKLFF

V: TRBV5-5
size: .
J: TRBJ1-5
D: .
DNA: TGTGCCAGCAACACAGGTTATAGCAATCAGCCCCAGCATTTT
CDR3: CASNTGYSNQPQHF

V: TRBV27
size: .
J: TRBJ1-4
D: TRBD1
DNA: TGTGCCAGCAGCTATCTCGGGACAGGGAATGAAAAACTGTTTTTT
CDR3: CASSYLGTGNEKLFF

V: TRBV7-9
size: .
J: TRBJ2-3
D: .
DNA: TGTGCCAGCAGCTTTACCGGGAGATTAGATACGCAGTATTTT
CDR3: CASSFTGRLDTQYF

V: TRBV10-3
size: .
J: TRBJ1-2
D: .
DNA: TGTGCCATCAGAAGGGAGGATTGGGGTGGCTACACCTTC
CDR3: CAIRREDWGGYTF

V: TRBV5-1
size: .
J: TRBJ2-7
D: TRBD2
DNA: TGCGCCAGCAGCTGGGTCTTTAGCGGGGGGGTCCACGAGCAGTACTTC
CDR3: CASSWVFSGGVHEQYF

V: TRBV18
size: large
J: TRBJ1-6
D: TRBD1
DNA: TGTGCCAGCTCGCTGGGACAGGGCGATAATTCACCCCTCCACTTT
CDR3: CASSLGQGDNSPLHF

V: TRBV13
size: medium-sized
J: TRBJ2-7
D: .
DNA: TGTGCCAGCAGCTCAAGGCAGGGTGATCCCTACGAGCAGTACTTC
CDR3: CASSSRQGDPYEQYF

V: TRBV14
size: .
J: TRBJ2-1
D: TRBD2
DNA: TGTGCCAGCAGCCAAGATGGGAGTAGCGGGAGGAGGTCCTACAATGAGCAGTTCTTC
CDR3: CASSQDGSSGRRSYNEQFF

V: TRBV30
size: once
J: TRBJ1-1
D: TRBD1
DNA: TGTGCCTGTTTGACAGGGGCCCAGAACACTGAAGCTTTCTTT
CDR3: CACLTGAQNTEAFF

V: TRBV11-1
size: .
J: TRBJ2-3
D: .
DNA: TGTGCCAGCAGGGGCGATAGCCTTTTACTTACAAACACAGATACGCAGTATTTT
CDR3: CASRGDSLLLTNTDTQYF

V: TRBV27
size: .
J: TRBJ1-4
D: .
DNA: TGTGCCAGCACCCGAGGGGGAAGCGGTGAAAAACTGTTTTTT
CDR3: CASTRGGSGEKLFF

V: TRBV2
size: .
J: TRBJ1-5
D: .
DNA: TGTGCCAGCAGTGAGGCTATTATCGGCAGATTTAATCAGCCCCAGCATTTT
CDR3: CASSEAIIGRFNQPQHF

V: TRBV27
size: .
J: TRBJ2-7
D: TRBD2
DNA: TGTGCCAGCAGAGGTAGCGGGAGGTCCTACGAGCAGTACTTC
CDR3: CASRGSGRSYEQYF

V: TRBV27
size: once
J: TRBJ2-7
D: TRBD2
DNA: TGTGCCAGCAGCCGGGGACTAGCGGGGTACGAGCAGTACTTC
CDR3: CASSRGLAGYEQYF